This entry lists 22 T cell receptor beta chains sequenced from one sample in a study of blood T cell repertoires in COVID-19. Profiled with immunoSEQ multiplex PCR; TCRdb holds only in-frame clones, not every one. The profile shows tens of thousands of clones, 70% to 80% of them singletons. The specimen sequenced was peripheral blood. These receptors all come from a woman aged 70-85 years with acute or convalescent COVID-19.

This clone was picked up a small number of times. The chain joins TRBV19 to TRBJ1-3; D may be TRBD1 (5 bases). Germline CDR1 reads LNHDA; CDR2 reads SQIVND (reference sequence). V lost 6 bases and J 0 bases, leaving 12 bases between the germline ends. The CDR3 spans 15 residues. Here the CDR3 DNA reads TGTGCCAGTAGGCCACAGGAGATCTCTGGAAACACCATATATTTT. Translated, it gives CASRPQEISGNTIYF.

This clone was seen a handful of times. Written as DNA, the CDR3 is TGCGCCAGCAGCCTATCTAGCGGGAGGGCCTACGAGCAGTACTTC. The encoded protein is CASSLSSGRAYEQYF. The J gene is TRBJ2-7, the V gene TRBV5-1, with 12 bases lining up with TRBD2. With V trimmed by 4 bases and J by 2 bases, 4 bases remained unmatched. The CDR3 is 15 residues long. Germline V gives CDR1 SGHRS, CDR2 YFSETQ.

The chain employs TRBV19 and TRBJ2-7; 8 bases align to TRBD2. The length of the CDR3 is 15 residues. CDR1 is LNHDA and CDR2 is SQIVND in the germline V gene (reference sequence). Germline trimming cut 5 bases from V and 3 bases from J; bases unmatched to any gene: 9. Here the CDR3 reads CASSERVGGGYEQYF. DNA of the CDR3: TGTGCCAGTAGTGAGCGGGTCGGGGGGGGCTACGAGCAGTACTTC.

The V call is TRBV5-1, the J call TRBJ2-1; the match to TRBD2 covers 7 bases. The CDR3 totals 17 residues. With V trimmed by 4 bases and J by 5 bases, 15 bases remained unmatched. Per the germline V gene, CDR1 is SGHRS and CDR2 is YFSETQ. The CDR3 DNA reads TGCGCCAGCAGCATACGCCGCCCTAGCGGAAGTCACAATGAGCAGTTCTTC. Residues: CASSIRRPSGSHNEQFF.

The rearrangement joins TRBV19 to TRBJ2-7; the match to TRBD2 covers 8 bases. J lost 2 bases, V lost 4 bases, and 4 bases had no gene match. CDR1 is LNHDA and CDR2 is SQIVND in the germline V gene (reference sequence). The CDR3 spans 14 residues. The CDR3 region has the DNA TGTGCCAGTAGTAGACTAGCGCCGGCCTACGAGCAGTACTTC. Protein sequence: CASSRLAPAYEQYF.

The chain has TRBV19 and TRBJ1-2; the D gene is possibly TRBD1 (6 bases). The CDR3 runs 12 residues. Germline V gene lookup returns CDR1 LNHDA and CDR2 SQIVND (reference sequence). V lost 5 bases, J lost 8 bases, and 12 bases lay in between. As DNA, the CDR3 is TGTGCCAGTAGTCAGGGGATCTCGGGCTACACCTTC. Translating it yields CASSQGISGYTF.

The chain recombines TRBV20-1 with TRBJ2-1, with TRBD2 matching 11 bases. Losses at the gene ends were 3 bases for V and 2 bases for J; bases not matched to a gene: 6. This CDR3 region has 16 residues. Germline CDR1 is DFQATT and CDR2 is SNEGSKA (reference sequence). CDR3 residues: CSASSPGLAAYNEQFF. In nucleotides, the CDR3 is TGCAGTGCTAGTTCCCCGGGACTAGCGGCCTACAATGAGCAGTTCTTC.

This chain connects TRBV7-9 to TRBJ1-2; D ambiguous. CDR3 size: 13 residues. V was trimmed by 8 bases and J by 0 bases, leaving 10 bases between them. The V gene's germline CDR1 is SEHNR and CDR2 FQNEAQ (reference sequence). The CDR3 coding sequence is TGTGCCAGCTCCCCTATAGCTAACTATGGCTACACCTTC. This gives the protein CASSPIANYGYTF.

The DNA for the CDR3 is TGCGCCAGCAGCCAAGTCGAAAGGGGCCCCTACGAGCAGTACTTC. Its protein is CASSQVERGPYEQYF. The rearrangement uses TRBV4-1 and TRBJ2-7, with TRBD1 as a possible D gene (5 bases). V dropped 1 base and J dropped 2 bases, with 12 bases sitting between them. CDR1 and CDR2 from the germline V gene are MGHRA and YSYEKL. The CDR3 has 15 amino acids.

The chain employs TRBV30 and TRBJ2-5; the match to TRBD2 covers 9 bases. The CDR3 extends over 13 amino acids. J was trimmed by 5 bases and V by 5 bases; bases with no gene match: 6. Germline V CDR1 and CDR2: GTSNPN, SVGIG (reference sequence). CDR3 protein: CAWGSGGFETQYF. The CDR3 DNA reads TGTGCCTGGGGAAGCGGGGGGTTTGAGACCCAGTACTTC. The variable domain in full, completed from reference TRBV30 and TRBJ2-5, reads SQTIHQWPATLVQPVGSPLSLECTVEGTSNPNLYWYRQAAGRGLQLLFYSVGIGQISSEVPQNLSASRPQDRQFILSSKKLLLSDSGFYLCAWGSGGFETQYFGPGTRLLVL.

The chain is built from TRBV28 and TRBJ1-2; 7 nucleotides agree with TRBD1. The CDR3 covers 13 residues. Trimming removed 3 bases from V and 7 bases from J; junction bases left unmatched: 5. The germline CDR1 and CDR2 sequences are MDHEN and SYDVKM. The CDR3 sequence: CASSLAGGSGYTF. CDR3 coding DNA: TGTGCCAGCAGTTTGGCAGGGGGTAGTGGCTACACCTTC.

The chain combines TRBV4-2 with TRBJ1-5; TRBD1 aligns across 7 bases. V lost 0 bases and J lost 2; bases outside the gene matches: 10. The germline V gene has CDR1 LGHNA and CDR2 YNFKEQ. The CDR3 covers 18 residues. CDR3 region: CASSQEWLTGMGNQPQHF. Written as DNA, the CDR3 is TGTGCCAGCAGCCAAGAATGGTTGACAGGGATGGGCAATCAGCCCCAGCATTTT.

J is TRBJ2-6 and V is TRBV9, with D possibly being TRBD2 (6 bases). V was cut by 4 bases and J by 2 bases, with 10 bases left in between. Germline V gene data show CDR1 as SGDLS and CDR2 as YYNGEE. CDR3 size: 15 residues. The CDR3 bases are TGTGCCAGCAGCCCCGGGGGAACTGGGGCCAACGTCCTGACTTTC. As protein: CASSPGGTGANVLTF.

The chain combines TRBV2 with TRBJ2-7, with 7 bases that match TRBD2. The V gene end was trimmed by 7 bases and the J gene end by 0 bases; junction bases not matched to a gene: 6. This CDR3 is built from 14 residues. Germline-derived CDR1 and CDR2 are SNHLY and FYNNEI. This chain's CDR3 is CASIPGGNSYEQYF. CDR3 sequence (DNA): TGTGCCAGCATTCCCGGGGGGAACTCCTACGAGCAGTACTTC.

The chain joins TRBV30 to TRBJ1-6; D gene ambiguous. The length of the CDR3 is 11 residues. With 2 bases removed from V and 14 bases from J, the gap between germline ends came to 10 bases. Germline-derived CDR1 and CDR2 are GTSNPN and SVGIG (reference sequence). The CDR3 region is CAWSTRFSLHF. The CDR3 bases are TGTGCCTGGAGTACTCGGTTTTCCCTCCACTTT.

The chain carries TRBV6-1 and TRBJ1-5; D unclear. Germline loops: CDR1 MNHNS, CDR2 SASEGT. Trimming stripped 4 bases from V and 7 bases from J, with 14 bases between. The CDR3 is made up of 14 amino acids. This CDR3 reads CASSANARGQPQHF. The CDR3 DNA reads TGTGCCAGCAGTGCAAACGCGAGAGGACAGCCCCAGCATTTT.

The chain has TRBV29-1 and TRBJ1-1; D remains unclear. Germline lookup yields CDR1 SQVTM and CDR2 ANQGSEA. The CDR3 sequence is 13 residues long. Trimming left V 1 base short and J 6 bases short, with 12 bases between. The CDR3 nucleotides read TGCAGCGTTGAAGCAGTCATCGGGGCTGAAGCTTTCTTT. Its protein is CSVEAVIGAEAFF. Combining the CDR3 with reference TRBV29-1 and TRBJ1-1 gives the whole variable domain SAVISQKPSRDICQRGTSLTIQCQVDSQVTMMFWYRQQPGQSLTLIATANQGSEATYESGFVIDKFPISRPNLTFSTLTVSNMSPEDSSIYLCSVEAVIGAEAFFGQGTRLTVV.

This clone was recorded only once. V is TRBV28 and J is TRBJ1-1; 9 nucleotides line up with TRBD1. From germline, CDR1 is MDHEN and CDR2 SYDVKM. The CDR3 is 20 residues long. V shed 7 bases, J shed 3 bases, and the junction held 24 bases outside the gene matches. The CDR3 nucleotides are TGTGCCAGCACCTCGGAGGTCGACAGGGGGTGGACCCGCAGCCACACTGAAGCTTTCTTT. Residues: CASTSEVDRGWTRSHTEAFF.

Turning to this clone: Other nucleotide sequences in the sample specify the same CDR3. The DNA for the CDR3 is TGCGCCAGCAGCTCCCGATCGGGACAGACCTACGAGCAGTACTTC. Protein product: CASSSRSGQTYEQYF. The V gene is TRBV21-1, the J gene TRBJ2-7; the table's D call of TRBD1 was not tested on the DNA. TRBV21-1 has pseudogene status. The CDR3 is 15 amino acids.

J is TRBJ1-5 and V is TRBV28, with 7 bases identical to TRBD1. Germline CDR1 and CDR2: MDHEN and SYDVKM. The CDR3 is 15 residues long. The V and J ends lost 0 bases and 3 bases, in that order; junction bases with no gene match: 2. CDR3 region: CASSLWDRTNQPQHF. CDR3 DNA: TGTGCCAGCAGTTTATGGGACAGGACCAATCAGCCCCAGCATTTT.

The chain links TRBV5-6 to TRBJ1-5; a possible D gene is TRBD1 (5 bases). This CDR3 contains 17 residues. Germline CDR1 and CDR2: SGHDT and YYEEEE. Trimming pared 3 bases from V and 5 bases from J, leaving 21 bases between. The CDR3 DNA is TGTGCCAGCAGCTACAAACCCCAGGGTTGGTACGATCAGCCCCAGCATTTT. This encodes CASSYKPQGWYDQPQHF.

The chain has TRBV5-1 and TRBJ2-5, with D possibly being TRBD2 (6 bases). The CDR3 sequence is 15 residues long. V was pared by 0 bases and J by 7 bases, with 16 bases between. The germline V gene has CDR1 SGHRS and CDR2 YFSETQ. CDR3 in DNA: TGCGCCAGCAGCTTGGGACTAGTTAAGGATACGACCCAGTACTTC. Amino acids: CASSLGLVKDTTQYF. The full variable domain, its missing parts supplied by reference TRBV5-1 and TRBJ2-5, is KAGVTQTPRYLIKTRGQQVTLSCSPISGHRSVSWYQQTPGQGLQFLFEYFSETQRNKGNFPGRFSGRQFSNSRSEMNVSTLELGDSALYLCASSLGLVKDTTQYFGPGTRLLVL.